The 27 T cell receptor beta chains below all came from one sample that was sequenced in a study of shared clonotypes between healthy human individuals. TCRdb keeps only in-frame clones here, not all; method: immunoSEQ multiplex PCR. The table lists about 1.5 million clones, approximately 98% of them singletons, with roughly 0.45% in the top ten. Material: naive CD4+ T cells sorted from blood. Regarding subset: CD45RA+ positively selected. These receptors all stem from a man aged 30 to 45 in good health.

The chain is built from TRBV19 and TRBJ1-4; the D gene is possibly TRBD1 (5 bases). CDR3 length: 11 amino acids. Trimming took off 9 bases at V and 11 bases at J, with 13 bases between the two ends. Germline V gene sequence: CDR1 LNHDA, CDR2 SQIVND (reference sequence). DNA for the CDR3: TGTGCCAGCCGTATGGGGGATAAACTGTTTTTT. Amino acids: CASRMGDKLFF.

This clone was observed once. This rearrangement joins TRBV4-1 to TRBJ2-3; 7 bases match TRBD1. CDR1 is MGHRA, CDR2 YSYEKL, per germline. J lost 6 bases, V lost 2 bases, and 8 bases had no gene match. The CDR3 loop spans 15 amino acids. The CDR3 sequence is CASSQTGASRDTQYF. Written as DNA, the CDR3 is TGCGCCAGCAGCCAAACAGGGGCCTCTCGGGATACGCAGTATTTT.

This sequence joins TRBV27 and TRBJ2-3; TRBD2 agrees at 11 bases. V was pared by 6 bases and J by 6 bases, with 14 bases of the junction left unmatched. CDR1 is MNHEY and CDR2 is SMNVEV in the germline V gene (reference sequence). This CDR3 has 17 residues. The CDR3 bases are TGTGCCAGCAGCCCGATACAACTAGCGGGAGTGGTGGATACGCAGTATTTT. Translation gives CASSPIQLAGVVDTQYF.

V gene TRBV27 combines with J gene TRBJ1-2; D not resolved. This CDR3 has 17 residues. CDR1 is MNHEY and CDR2 is SMNVEV in the germline V gene (reference sequence). With 2 bases removed from V and 3 bases from J, the gap between germline ends came to 19 bases. In nucleotides, the CDR3 is TGTGCCAGCAGTTTAACCGGGATCTTCTCCACCGACTATGGCTACACCTTC. As protein: CASSLTGIFSTDYGYTF.

The rearrangement joins TRBV7-9 to TRBJ1-2; 10 bases align to TRBD1. With V trimmed by 0 bases and J by 6 bases, 7 bases remained unmatched. The CDR3 is 16 amino acids. Germline-derived CDR1 and CDR2 are SEHNR and FQNEAQ (reference sequence). CDR3 coding DNA: TGTGCCAGCAGCTTAGCACCGGGACAGGGGTTCCATGGCTACACCTTC. The encoded protein is CASSLAPGQGFHGYTF.

The chain is built from TRBV2 and TRBJ2-3; no reliable D call. The CDR3 runs 12 residues. Germline V lookup: CDR1 SNHLY, CDR2 FYNNEI. Deletions cut 4 bases from V and 6 bases from J, with 8 bases between. The CDR3 is CASSVSIDTQYF. The DNA for the CDR3 is TGTGCCAGCAGTGTGTCCATCGATACGCAGTATTTT.

CDR3 nucleotides: TGTGCCACCAGCAGAGGGAGGATGCTCGGGACAGTCTTCTACGAGCAGTACTTC. It specifies CATSRGRMLGTVFYEQYF. The chain employs TRBV15 and TRBJ2-7; 7 nucleotides agree with TRBD1. The germline V gene has CDR1 LNHNV and CDR2 YYDKDF (reference sequence). V dropped 1 base and J dropped 3; count of bases not matched to a gene: 15. There are 18 residues in the CDR3.

The V call is TRBV2, the J call TRBJ1-5; TRBD1 aligns across 8 bases. Trimming at V came to 5 bases and at J to 5 bases, leaving 5 bases not matched to a gene. Germline V lookup: CDR1 SNHLY, CDR2 FYNNEI. The CDR3 has 14 residues. The DNA of the CDR3 is TGTGCCAGCAGTCAGGACAGGGCCCATCAGCCCCAGCATTTT. It translates to CASSQDRAHQPQHF.

The chain combines TRBV11-3 with TRBJ2-1; TRBD2 agrees at 10 bases. After removal of 3 bases from V and 9 bases from J, the junction contained 5 bases not matched to a gene. The CDR3 covers 14 residues. Germline loops: CDR1 SGHNT, CDR2 YENEEA. CDR3 protein: CASSFGTSVSEQFF. In DNA form, the CDR3 reads TGTGCCAGCAGCTTCGGGACTAGCGTCAGTGAGCAGTTCTTC.

The V gene is TRBV7-3, the J gene TRBJ1-1, with 7 bases fitting TRBD1. V lost 5 bases and J lost 1; bases outside the gene matches: 16. In germline, CDR1 is SGHTA, CDR2 FQGTGA. This CDR3 comprises 18 residues. CDR3 protein: CASSVRGRGELANTEAFF. CDR3 in DNA: TGTGCCAGCAGCGTTAGGGGGCGCGGGGAACTTGCGAACACTGAAGCTTTCTTT.

Of note for this clone: Other nucleotide sequences from this sample produce the same CDR3. The chain couples TRBV18 to TRBJ2-5, with D hard to call. The germline V gene has CDR1 KGHSH and CDR2 LQKENI. V was shortened by 1 base and J by 3 bases, with 6 bases between the two germline ends. The CDR3 contains 13 residues. Here the CDR3 DNA reads TGTGCCAGCTCACCACGTGGGGAAGAGACCCAGTACTTC. It translates to CASSPRGEETQYF.

DNA of the CDR3: TGTGCCAGCCCGGACAGGAACACCGGGGAGCTGTTTTTT. Its protein is CASPDRNTGELFF. The chain links TRBV28 to TRBJ2-2; tentative D call: TRBD1 (6 bases). V was cut by 8 bases and J by 1 base, with 8 bases left in between. There are 13 residues in the CDR3. Germline CDR1 reads MDHEN; CDR2 reads SYDVKM.

On this clone itself: The same CDR3 can be traced to other DNA sequences in this sample. This chain links TRBV28 with TRBJ2-7; D is undetermined. Trimming took 2 bases from V and 2 from J, leaving 7 bases between them. Germline loops: CDR1 MDHEN, CDR2 SYDVKM. The CDR3 sequence is 13 residues long. The CDR3 sequence is CASSLPATYEQYF. CDR3 coding DNA: TGTGCCAGCAGTTTACCGGCCACCTACGAGCAGTACTTC.

About this clone itself: The sample holds other DNA sequences that translate to the same CDR3. The chain employs TRBV7-9 and TRBJ1-1, with D unclear. Germline V gene sequence: CDR1 SEHNR, CDR2 FQNEAQ (reference sequence). The CDR3 is 13 amino acids. V dropped 5 bases and J dropped 1 base, with 8 bases sitting between them. This chain's CDR3 is CASSDTGNTEAFF. The CDR3 DNA sequence: TGTGCCAGCAGCGACACGGGGAACACTGAAGCTTTCTTT.

The rearrangement uses TRBV5-1 and TRBJ2-3, with a tentative D call TRBD1 (6 bases). V gave up 3 bases and J gave up 5 bases, with 13 bases separating them. The germline V gene has CDR1 SGHRS and CDR2 YFSETQ. CDR3 length: 14 amino acids. The CDR3 protein is CASSWQTQGDTQYF. In DNA form, the CDR3 reads TGCGCCAGCAGCTGGCAAACACAGGGAGATACGCAGTATTTT.

The gene calls are TRBV4-3 and TRBJ2-7; D unresolved. V lost 1 base and J lost 4, with 8 bases in between. The length of the CDR3 is 13 residues. Germline V CDR1 and CDR2: LGHNA, YSLEER. The CDR3 coding sequence is TGCGCCAGCAGCCAAGTTATGGGGTACGAGCAGTACTTC. Protein product: CASSQVMGYEQYF.

A remark on this clone: One end of the junction is discordant with germline, which a read error may explain. This chain links TRBV20-1 with TRBJ2-3; 7 nucleotides line up with TRBD1. CDR1 DFQATT and CDR2 SNEGSKA come from the germline V gene (reference sequence). The CDR3 length is 11 residues. CDR3 sequence: CSAPGTATQYF. Here the CDR3 DNA reads TGCAGTGCTCCCGGGACAGCTACGCAGTATTTT.

V and J are TRBV7-9 and TRBJ2-2; TRBD2 matches 9 bases. V shed 6 bases, J shed 5 bases, and the junction held 7 bases outside the gene matches. Germline CDR1 is SEHNR and CDR2 is FQNEAQ (reference sequence). The CDR3 length is 15 residues. In DNA form, the CDR3 reads TGTGCCAGCAGTTCCGGGACTAGCAGGACCGGGGAGCTGTTTTTT. Translated, it gives CASSSGTSRTGELFF.

The J gene is TRBJ2-7, the V gene TRBV10-3, with TRBD1 identical over 7 bases. Germline CDR1 reads ENHRY; CDR2 reads SYGVKD. J was trimmed by 2 bases and V by 3 bases; bases with no gene match: 4. The CDR3 consists of 14 residues. The CDR3 loop is CAISERGPTYEQYF. The CDR3, as DNA: TGTGCCATCAGTGAAAGGGGGCCAACCTACGAGCAGTACTTC.

V and J are TRBV4-3 and TRBJ2-3; no definite D call. Germline V gene sequence: CDR1 LGHNA, CDR2 YSLEER. V was shortened by 0 bases and J by 3 bases, with 7 bases between the two germline ends. The CDR3 is 14 residues long. The CDR3 DNA sequence: TGCGCCAGCAGCCAAGATCGCCAGACAGATACGCAGTATTTT. This sequence encodes CASSQDRQTDTQYF.

The V gene is TRBV19, the J gene TRBJ1-2, with D tentatively TRBD1 (5 bases). V was trimmed by 4 bases and J by 4 bases, leaving 16 bases between them. The germline V gene encodes CDR1 LNHDA and CDR2 SQIVND (reference sequence). The CDR3 loop spans 15 amino acids. CDR3 DNA sequence: TGTGCCAGTAGTAAGAGAAATAGGGGAGGCTATGGCTACACCTTC. This encodes CASSKRNRGGYGYTF.

This chain uses TRBV5-4 with TRBJ2-2; no firm D call. This CDR3 comprises 15 residues. Between the trimmed V and J ends, which lost 0 bases and 1 base, there was a span of 7 bases. Germline CDR1 SGHNT, CDR2 YYREEE (reference sequence). CDR3 residues: CASSLESGNTGELFF. CDR3 nucleotide sequence: TGTGCCAGCAGCTTGGAATCCGGGAACACCGGGGAGCTGTTTTTT.

V and J are TRBV5-4 and TRBJ2-1; 7 nucleotides align to TRBD1. CDR1 and CDR2 from the germline V gene are SGHNT and YYREEE (reference sequence). With 0 bases clipped from V and 2 bases from J, the junction kept 2 bases outside the gene matches. The CDR3 length is 15 residues. Written as DNA, the CDR3 is TGTGCCAGCAGCTTGGAACAGGGGACCTACAATGAGCAGTTCTTC. It encodes CASSLEQGTYNEQFF.

The chain links TRBV5-1 to TRBJ2-6, with unresolved D. Germline V CDR1 and CDR2: SGHRS, YFSETQ. V was trimmed by 6 bases and J by 7 bases, leaving 5 bases between them. There are 11 residues in the CDR3. The CDR3 is CASKGANVLTF. The CDR3 coding sequence is TGCGCCAGCAAGGGTGCCAACGTCCTGACTTTC.

The chain uses TRBV6-6 and TRBJ1-5; D remains ambiguous. Germline CDR1 is MNHNY and CDR2 is SVGAGI (reference sequence). The CDR3 covers 14 residues. The V gene lost 4 bases and the J gene lost 0 bases, with 7 bases spanning the gap. The CDR3 spells CASSSVDSNQPQHF. The CDR3 nucleotides read TGTGCCAGCAGTTCCGTCGATAGCAATCAGCCCCAGCATTTT.

This chain links TRBV19 with TRBJ1-2, with unresolved D. CDR1 and CDR2 from the germline V gene are LNHDA and SQIVND (reference sequence). This CDR3 comprises 14 residues. The V end lost 5 bases, the J end lost 8 bases, and 18 bases lay between the germline ends. The CDR3 loop reads CASSSLDRREGYTF. In nucleotides, the CDR3 is TGTGCCAGTAGTTCCTTGGACCGCCGAGAGGGCTACACCTTC. The entire variable domain, with the rest obtained from reference TRBV19 and TRBJ1-2, is as follows: DGGITQSPKYLFRKEGQNVTLSCEQNLNHDAMYWYRQDPGQGLRLIYYSQIVNDFQKGDIAEGYSVSREKKESFPLTVTSAQKNPTAFYLCASSSLDRREGYTFGSGTRLTVV.

This clone has just one count. The chain recombines TRBV5-8 with TRBJ1-4, with 8 bases that match TRBD1. V lost 2 bases, J lost 7 bases, and 4 bases stayed unmatched. CDR1 SGHTS and CDR2 YDEGEE come from the germline V gene. CDR3 size: 14 residues. CDR3 region: CASSLGQGAEKLFF. Here the CDR3 DNA reads TGTGCCAGCAGCTTAGGACAGGGTGCTGAAAAACTGTTTTTT.